This TCR beta chain was recorded in a study of T cells in tuberculosis. The wider study: Sequenced TCRs come from CD1B-GMM tetramer-binding T cells.

Concerning this clone: Its cognate antigen is unknown.

TCRdb's table, derived via immunoSEQ multiplex PCR, lists solely in-frame clones and lacks some. The table records 25,000 to 35,000 clones, more than 80% of them present only once. V lost 4 bases and J 7 bases, leaving 10 bases between the germline ends. The germline V gene has CDR1 MNHEY and CDR2 SVGAGI. The CDR3 has 13 amino acids. General study points: Active tuberculosis TCR-alpha repertoires lay closer to GMM-specific TCRs than IGRA-negative controls, suggesting clonal expansion. GEM motif frequencies gave more than 65% accuracy; the GMM repertoire gave approximately 90%.

The sequencing input was PBMCs. This TCR was sampled from a donor between 10 and 35 years old with latent tuberculosis or without tuberculosis infection. V gene TRBV6-5 combines with J gene TRBJ2-2; no definite D call. The CDR3 here is CASSSGSVGELFF. For the CDR3, the DNA is TGTGCCAGCAGTTCCGGCAGCGTCGGGGAGCTGTTTTTT.